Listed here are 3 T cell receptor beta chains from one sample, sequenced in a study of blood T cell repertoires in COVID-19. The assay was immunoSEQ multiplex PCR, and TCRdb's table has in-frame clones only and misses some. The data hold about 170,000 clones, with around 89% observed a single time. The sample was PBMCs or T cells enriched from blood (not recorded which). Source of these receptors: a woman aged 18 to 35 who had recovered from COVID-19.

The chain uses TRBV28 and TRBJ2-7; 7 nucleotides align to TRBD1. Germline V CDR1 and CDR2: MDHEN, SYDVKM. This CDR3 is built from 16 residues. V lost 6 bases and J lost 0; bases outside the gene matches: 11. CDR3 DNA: TGTGCCAGCAGAGGACAGGCGTTGGTAAGCTCCTACGAGCAGTACTTC. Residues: CASRGQALVSSYEQYF.

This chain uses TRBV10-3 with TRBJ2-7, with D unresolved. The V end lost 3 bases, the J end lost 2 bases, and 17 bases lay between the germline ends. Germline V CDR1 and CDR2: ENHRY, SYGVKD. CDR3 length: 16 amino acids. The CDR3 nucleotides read TGTGCCATCAGTGATACTAAAATATTTACTACCTACGAGCAGTACTTC. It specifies CAISDTKIFTTYEQYF.

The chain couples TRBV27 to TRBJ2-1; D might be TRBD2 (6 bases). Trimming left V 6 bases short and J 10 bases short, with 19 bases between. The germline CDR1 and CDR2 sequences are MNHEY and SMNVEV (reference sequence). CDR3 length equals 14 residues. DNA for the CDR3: TGTGCCAGCAGCCCCGGGACTTCTGGGTCGGAGCAGTTCTTC. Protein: CASSPGTSGSEQFF.